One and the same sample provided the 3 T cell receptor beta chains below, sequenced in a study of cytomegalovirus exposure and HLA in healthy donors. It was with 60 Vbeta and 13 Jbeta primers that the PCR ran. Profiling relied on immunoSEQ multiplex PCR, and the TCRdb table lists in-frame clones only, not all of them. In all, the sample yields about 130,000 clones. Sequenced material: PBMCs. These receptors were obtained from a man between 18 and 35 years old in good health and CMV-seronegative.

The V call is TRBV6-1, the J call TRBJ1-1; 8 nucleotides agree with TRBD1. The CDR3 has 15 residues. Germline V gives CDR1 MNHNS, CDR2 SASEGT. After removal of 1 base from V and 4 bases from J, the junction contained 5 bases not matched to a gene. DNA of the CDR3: TGTGCCAGCAGTGAAGGGCAGGGGGCCGTCACTGAAGCTTTCTTT. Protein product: CASSEGQGAVTEAFF.

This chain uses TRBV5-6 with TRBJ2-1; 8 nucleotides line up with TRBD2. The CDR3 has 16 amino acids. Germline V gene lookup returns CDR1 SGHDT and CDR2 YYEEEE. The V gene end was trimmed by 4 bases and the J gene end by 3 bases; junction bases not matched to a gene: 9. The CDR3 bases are TGTGCCAGCAGCACGGATATTAGCGGGATCTACAATGAGCAGTTCTTC. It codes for CASSTDISGIYNEQFF. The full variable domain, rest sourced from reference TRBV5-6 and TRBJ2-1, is DAGVTQSPTHLIKTRGQQVTLRCSPKSGHDTVSWYQQALGQGPQFIFQYYEEEERQRGNFPDRFSGHQFPNYSSELNVNALLLGDSALYLCASSTDISGIYNEQFFGPGTRLTVL.

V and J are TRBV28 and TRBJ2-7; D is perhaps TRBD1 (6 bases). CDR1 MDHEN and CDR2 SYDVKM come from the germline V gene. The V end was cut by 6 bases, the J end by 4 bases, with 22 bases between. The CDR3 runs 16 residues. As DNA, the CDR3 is TGTGCCAGCAGCCCGGCAGGGGCCCCCCAACCATACGAGCAGTACTTC. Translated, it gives CASSPAGAPQPYEQYF.